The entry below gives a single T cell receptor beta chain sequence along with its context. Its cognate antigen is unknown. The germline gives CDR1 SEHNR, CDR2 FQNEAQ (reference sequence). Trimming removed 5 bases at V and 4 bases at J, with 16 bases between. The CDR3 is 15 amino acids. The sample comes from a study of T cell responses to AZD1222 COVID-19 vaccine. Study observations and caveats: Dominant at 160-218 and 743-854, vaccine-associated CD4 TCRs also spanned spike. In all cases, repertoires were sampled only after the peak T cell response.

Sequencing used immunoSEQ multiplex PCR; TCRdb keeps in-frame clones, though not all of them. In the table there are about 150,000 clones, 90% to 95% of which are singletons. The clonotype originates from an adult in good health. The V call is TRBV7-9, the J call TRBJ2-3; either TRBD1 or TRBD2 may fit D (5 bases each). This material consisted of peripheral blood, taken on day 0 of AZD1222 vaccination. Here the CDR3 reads CASSPVGGEADTQYF. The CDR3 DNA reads TGTGCCAGCAGCCCCGTTGGGGGAGAGGCAGATACGCAGTATTTT.